This entry lists 9 T cell receptor beta chains sequenced from one sample in a study of blood T cell repertoires in COVID-19 (TCRdb year 2020). The library relied on the immunoSEQ multiplex PCR assay. What TCRdb holds here is the immuneACCESS table cut down to in-frame rearrangements. Part of the clones is not present; checked against another copy, under half of the missing clones reflect an unresolved V gene, and the others are unexplained. Recorded for this sample are a few hundred thousand clones; nearly 90% of them occurred a single time. The top ten clones comprise 0.8% to 1% of the sample. Sequencing was carried out using PBMCs or T cells enriched from blood (not recorded which). These TCRs come from a woman in her twenties or thirties who had recovered from COVID-19.

This sequence joins TRBV27 and TRBJ1-1; D perhaps matches TRBD1 (6 bases). V lost 4 bases, J lost 2 bases, and 14 bases lay in between. The germline V gene has CDR1 MNHEY and CDR2 SMNVEV (reference sequence). The CDR3 is 15 amino acids. The CDR3 DNA sequence: TGTGCCAGCAGTTCCCTCGGGACACCAAACACTGAAGCTTTCTTT. Encoded protein: CASSSLGTPNTEAFF.

V usage is TRBV29-1 and J usage is TRBJ1-3; maybe TRBD1 (6 bases). CDR1 SQVTM and CDR2 ANQGSEA come from the germline V gene. The length of the CDR3 is 14 residues. V was clipped by 5 bases and J by 0 bases, with 11 bases between them. CDR3 bases: TGCAGCGTTCAGGGACATCTCTCTGGAAACACCATATATTTT. Protein product: CSVQGHLSGNTIYF.

This rearrangement joins TRBV6-4 to TRBJ1-2, with D hard to call. CDR3 length: 13 amino acids. CDR1 and CDR2 (germline): MRHNA, SNTAGT. Trimming cost V 5 bases and J 7 bases, with 14 bases left between them. As DNA, the CDR3 is TGTGCCAGCAGTAGTCAGGTTGGGAGTGGCTACACCTTC. Translated, it gives CASSSQVGSGYTF.

This clone was seen only once. V gene TRBV28 combines with J gene TRBJ2-7; D gene uncertain. The CDR3 is 11 residues long. Trimming took 6 bases from V and 3 from J, leaving 6 bases between them. Germline-derived CDR1 and CDR2 are MDHEN and SYDVKM. The CDR3 region has the DNA TGTGCCAGCAGCACTTACTACGAGCAGTACTTC. It yields the protein CASSTYYEQYF.

The chain employs TRBV28 and TRBJ1-2, with TRBD1 matching 7 bases. Germline lookup yields CDR1 MDHEN and CDR2 SYDVKM. V gave up 5 bases and J gave up 4 bases; unmatched junction bases: 7. This CDR3 has 14 residues. The CDR3 region is CASSLRTGLYGYTF. The CDR3 DNA reads as TGTGCCAGCAGTCTCAGGACAGGTCTCTATGGCTACACCTTC.

The J gene is TRBJ2-1, the V gene TRBV11-1; D gene uncertain. The CDR3 is made up of 16 amino acids. The V end lost 5 bases, the J end lost 0 bases, and 14 bases lay between the germline ends. CDR1 and CDR2 from the germline V gene are SGHAT and FQDESV (reference sequence). As DNA, the CDR3 is TGTGCCAGCAGCGGGTTGCCGGCGGCCTCCTACAATGAGCAGTTCTTC. Protein product: CASSGLPAASYNEQFF.

J is TRBJ1-2 and V is TRBV5-1, with 8 bases fitting TRBD1. The ends lost 4 bases at V and 8 bases at J; junction bases unmatched: 4. The CDR3 is 12 residues long. Germline CDR1 SGHRS, CDR2 YFSETQ. CDR3 region: CASSRTGIGYTF. CDR3 nucleotides: TGCGCCAGCAGCCGGACAGGGATCGGCTACACCTTC.

The rearrangement uses TRBV13 and TRBJ1-1; D is perhaps TRBD1 (5 bases). Germline V lookup: CDR1 PRHDT, CDR2 FYEKMQ (reference sequence). Deletions cut 0 bases from V and 1 base from J, with 9 bases between. The CDR3 is made up of 15 amino acids. For the CDR3, the DNA is TGTGCCAGCAGCTTAGGACGACAGAAGAACACTGAAGCTTTCTTT. This translates into CASSLGRQKNTEAFF.

The V call is TRBV19, the J call TRBJ1-2; maybe TRBD1 (6 bases). CDR1 and CDR2 (germline): LNHDA, SQIVND (reference sequence). V lost 4 bases and J 0 bases, leaving 9 bases between the germline ends. CDR3 length: 14 amino acids. The CDR3 nucleotides read TGTGCCAGTAGTACATGGACAGCTAACTATGGCTACACCTTC. Amino acid sequence: CASSTWTANYGYTF.